Here is one T cell receptor beta chain with its context. Some clones are missing from TCRdb's copy, which holds only in-frame ones; the method was immunoSEQ multiplex PCR. The table has roughly 510,000 clones, around 88% seen once. The treatment was: 15 to 20 received Ad26.COV2.S at low or high dose, single or two shots; 5 received placebo; per-sample allocation not given. The study sampled participants on day 63 after the first vaccine or placebo injection. The record originates from a study of Ad26.COV2.S vaccination and SARS-CoV-2 variants. Background on the study: Among those in the COV1001 Ad26.COV2.S trial arm was the donor.

In germline, CDR1 is KGHSH, CDR2 LQKENI. The CDR3 contains 14 residues. Deletions cut 3 bases from V and 2 bases from J, with 11 bases between. The chain has TRBV18 and TRBJ2-7; D possibly corresponds to TRBD1 (6 bases). The sequencing used peripheral blood, collected in a trial of Ad26.COV2.S vaccine versus placebo. The sequence came from a person between 18 and 65 years old who received the Ad26.COV2.S COVID-19 vaccine or a placebo. The CDR3 sequence is CASSPGDTTYEQYF. CDR3 in DNA: TGTGCCAGCTCACCCGGGGACACCACCTACGAGCAGTACTTC.